This entry features one TCR beta chain sequence. Its antigen is unknown. Using immunoSEQ multiplex PCR, the repertoire was profiled, and TCRdb retains in-frame clones only, with some absent. Altogether 600,000 to 750,000 clones are present, roughly 91% being singletons, with the ten largest covering about 33%. The data originate from a study of shared clonotypes between healthy human individuals. In germline, CDR1 is SGDLS, CDR2 YYNGEE. This CDR3 region has 17 residues. After removal of 0 bases from V and 4 bases from J, the junction contained 12 bases not matched to a gene. Findings and limits, study-wide: All-four-donor shared clonotypes had higher generation probabilities than non-shared clonotypes did.

The chain has TRBV9 and TRBJ2-5; 7 bases map to TRBD2. Sequenced sample: memory CD8+ T cells from PBMCs. The subset is: CD45RO+ cells pooled with CCR7-negative TemRA cells. The sequence was obtained from a man between 18 and 29 years old in good health. Some clones in this sample may be carry-over from other donors' samples. This CDR3 reads CASSVDPVGRDGETQYF. In DNA form, the CDR3 reads TGTGCCAGCAGCGTAGACCCCGTGGGGAGGGACGGAGAGACCCAGTACTTC.